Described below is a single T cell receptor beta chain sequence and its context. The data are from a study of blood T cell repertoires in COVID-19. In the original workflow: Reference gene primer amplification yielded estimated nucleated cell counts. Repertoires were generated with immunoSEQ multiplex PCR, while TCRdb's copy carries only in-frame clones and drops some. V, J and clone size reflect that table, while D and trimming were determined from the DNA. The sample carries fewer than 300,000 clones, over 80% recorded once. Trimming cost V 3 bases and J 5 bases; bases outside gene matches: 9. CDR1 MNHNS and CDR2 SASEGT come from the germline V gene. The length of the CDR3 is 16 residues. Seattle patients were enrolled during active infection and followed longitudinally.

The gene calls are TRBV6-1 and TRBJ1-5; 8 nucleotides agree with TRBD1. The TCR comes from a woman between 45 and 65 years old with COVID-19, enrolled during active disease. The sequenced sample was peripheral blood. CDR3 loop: CASSEEDRALDQPQHF. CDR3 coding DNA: TGTGCCAGCAGTGAGGAGGACAGGGCCCTCGATCAGCCCCAGCATTTT.